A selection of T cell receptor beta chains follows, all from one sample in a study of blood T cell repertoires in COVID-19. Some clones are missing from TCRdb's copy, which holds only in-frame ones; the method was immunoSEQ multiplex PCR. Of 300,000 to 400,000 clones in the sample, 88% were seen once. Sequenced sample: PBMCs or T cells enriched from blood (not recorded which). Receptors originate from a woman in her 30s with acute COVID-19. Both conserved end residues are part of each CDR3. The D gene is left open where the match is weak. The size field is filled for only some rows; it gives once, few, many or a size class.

CASSLQTGNTIYF,TGTGCCAGCAGCTTACAGACTGGAAACACCATATATTTT,.,13,TRBJ1-3,TRBV7-3,few
CASRGTGFRGYTF,TGTGCCAGCAGGGGGACAGGGTTTAGGGGCTACACCTTC,TRBD1,13,TRBJ1-2,TRBV2,.
CASRTGVGYTEAFF,TGTGCCAGCAGGACAGGGGTTGGTTACACTGAAGCTTTCTTT,TRBD1,14,TRBJ1-1,TRBV27,.
CASSAYGGAGNTGELFF,TGCGCCAGCAGTGCTTATGGAGGGGCCGGGAACACCGGGGAGCTGTTTTTT,.,17,TRBJ2-2,TRBV10-1,.
CASSLRTGGTEAFF,TGCGCCAGCAGCTTACGGACAGGGGGCACTGAAGCTTTCTTT,TRBD1,14,TRBJ1-1,TRBV5-1,few
CASSDRALAKNIQYF,TGTGCCAGCAGCGACAGGGCTCTAGCCAAAAACATTCAGTACTTC,TRBD1,15,TRBJ2-4,TRBV5-6,.
CASSSPGGSQETQYF,TGCGCCAGCAGCAGCCCAGGGGGATCTCAAGAGACCCAGTACTTC,TRBD1,15,TRBJ2-5,TRBV4-1,.
CASSPRLSGGWEELFF,TGTGCCAGCAGCCCCCGGCTGAGCGGGGGCTGGGAGGAGCTGTTTTTT,TRBD2,16,TRBJ2-2,TRBV7-9,.
CASSLESTANTEAFF,TGTGCCAGCAGCTTGGAATCGACAGCGAACACTGAAGCTTTCTTT,.,15,TRBJ1-1,TRBV5-5,.
CASSPNPDSGNTDTQYF,TGCGCCAGCAGTCCCAACCCGGATAGCGGAAACACAGATACGCAGTATTTT,.,17,TRBJ2-3,TRBV4-3,.
CATSDDHGDRGHTGELFF,TGTGCCACCAGTGATGACCACGGGGACAGGGGGCACACCGGGGAGCTGTTTTTT,TRBD1,18,TRBJ2-2,TRBV24-1,.
CASSSGTGAGSNQPQHF,TGTGCCAGCAGCTCCGGGACAGGGGCGGGAAGCAATCAGCCCCAGCATTTT,TRBD1,17,TRBJ1-5,TRBV5-6,.
CASSLSRTLREQYF,TGTGCCAGCAGTTTATCTCGGACTCTTAGGGAGCAGTACTTC,.,14,TRBJ2-7,TRBV6-5,.
CASSPPSGDTGELFF,TGTGCCAGCTCACCACCTAGCGGGGATACCGGGGAGCTGTTTTTT,TRBD2,15,TRBJ2-2,TRBV18,.
CASSFGTGPMGSYEQYF,TGTGCCAGCAGTTTCGGGACAGGACCCATGGGGTCCTACGAGCAGTACTTC,TRBD1,17,TRBJ2-7,TRBV28,.
CAWGDSPGNTIYF,TGTGCCTGGGGTGACAGCCCTGGAAACACCATATATTTT,.,13,TRBJ1-3,TRBV30,.
CASSTLAGNRYEQYF,TGTGCCAGTAGTACATTAGCGGGAAATAGATACGAGCAGTACTTC,TRBD2,15,TRBJ2-7,TRBV19,once
CASSYNREKQSYEQYF,TGTGCCAGCAGTTACAACAGGGAAAAACAATCCTACGAGCAGTACTTC,.,16,TRBJ2-7,TRBV6-6,.
CASYAGGSSYNEQFF,TGTGCCAGCTACGCGGGGGGGAGCTCCTACAATGAGCAGTTCTTC,TRBD2,15,TRBJ2-1,TRBV2,.
CAISDRTGGDEKLFF,TGTGCCATCAGTGACAGGACAGGGGGTGATGAAAAACTGTTTTTT,TRBD1,15,TRBJ1-4,TRBV10-3,.
CASSVTANTEAFF,TGTGCCAGTAGTGTCACAGCGAACACTGAAGCTTTCTTT,.,13,TRBJ1-1,TRBV19,.
CASTPGTLSNEQFF,TGTGCCAGCACCCCCGGGACTCTGTCTAATGAGCAGTTCTTC,.,14,TRBJ2-1,TRBV7-9,.
CASSLSVGPYEQYF,TGTGCCAGCAGCCTGAGTGTGGGCCCGTACGAGCAGTACTTC,.,14,TRBJ2-7,TRBV3-1/TRBV3-2,.
CASSLMESDTQYF,TGTGCCAGCAGTTTAATGGAGTCAGATACGCAGTATTTT,.,13,TRBJ2-3,TRBV27,.
CASSPSRTSGWYEQYF,TGTGCCAGCAGTCCCAGTAGGACTAGCGGGTGGTACGAGCAGTACTTC,TRBD2,16,TRBJ2-7,TRBV6-2/TRBV6-3,once
CASSLTGGTEAFF,TGCGCCAGCAGCTTGACAGGGGGCACTGAAGCTTTCTTT,TRBD1,13,TRBJ1-1,TRBV5-1,.
CAISEPRGTSPGEQYF,TGTGCCATCAGTGAGCCGAGGGGGACTAGCCCCGGCGAGCAGTACTTC,TRBD2,16,TRBJ2-7,TRBV10-3,.
CASSLDGGVTQYF,TGTGCCAGCAGTTTAGATGGGGGGGTCACGCAGTATTTT,TRBD2,13,TRBJ2-3,TRBV27,.
CASSVSPEITDTQYF,TGTGCCAGCAGCGTAAGCCCTGAAATCACAGATACGCAGTATTTT,.,15,TRBJ2-3,TRBV9,.
CASSEDRGKPGELFF,TGTGCCAGCAGTGAGGACAGGGGGAAACCCGGGGAGCTGTTTTTT,TRBD1,15,TRBJ2-2,TRBV25-1,.
CASSPSSRQGLGDGYTF,TGTGCCAGCAGCCCCAGTTCGAGGCAGGGGCTAGGGGATGGCTACACCTTC,.,17,TRBJ1-2,TRBV13,.
CASSLGGGPYEQYF,TGTGCCAGCAGTTTAGGGGGGGGACCCTACGAGCAGTACTTC,TRBD2,14,TRBJ2-7,TRBV27,.
CASQSASGNSPLHF,TGTGCCTCGCAATCAGCCTCGGGAAATTCACCCCTCCACTTT,.,14,TRBJ1-6,TRBV2,.
CASSLYPDRTLKGRAFF,TGTGCCAGCAGTTTATATCCTGACAGGACCCTGAAGGGCCGGGCTTTCTTT,.,17,TRBJ1-1,TRBV27,.
CASSSGERSGGLYNEQFF,TGTGCCAGCAGTTCCGGGGAGCGTAGCGGGGGCCTCTACAATGAGCAGTTCTTC,TRBD2,18,TRBJ2-1,TRBV6-2/TRBV6-3,.
CASSLVRGGTDTQYF,TGTGCCAGCAGTTTGGTGCGGGGGGGCACAGATACGCAGTATTTT,TRBD2,15,TRBJ2-3,TRBV27,.
CASSPSGRRPYEQYF,TGTGCCAGCTCACCAAGCGGCAGGCGTCCCTACGAGCAGTACTTC,.,15,TRBJ2-7,TRBV18,.
CASSQNRGPQETQYF,TGTGCCAGCTCACAAAACAGGGGGCCCCAAGAGACCCAGTACTTC,TRBD1,15,TRBJ2-5,TRBV18,.
CASSEFPSSYEQYF,TGTGCCAGCAGTGAATTTCCGAGCTCCTACGAGCAGTACTTC,.,14,TRBJ2-7,TRBV2,.
CASRSPGTGGTGELFF,TGTGCCAGCAGGTCCCCAGGGACAGGGGGGACCGGGGAGCTGTTTTTT,TRBD1,16,TRBJ2-2,TRBV27,.
CASNNPSATGTLNSPLHF,TGTGCCAGTAATAATCCTTCAGCCACGGGTACCCTAAATTCACCCCTCCACTTT,.,18,TRBJ1-6,TRBV19,.
CATSDSGHLAKQYF,TGTGCCACCAGTGATTCGGGACACCTCGCGAAGCAGTACTTC,.,14,TRBJ2-7,TRBV24-1,.
CASSSGGAQYF,TGTGCCAGCAGCTCAGGCGGGGCGCAGTATTTT,.,11,TRBJ2-3,TRBV7-3,.
CASSFSGTGGETQYF,TGCGCCAGCAGCTTCTCCGGGACAGGGGGAGAGACCCAGTACTTC,TRBD1,15,TRBJ2-5,TRBV5-1,.